The rows below give T cell receptor beta chains drawn from one sample of a study of blood T cell repertoires in COVID-19. The protocol was immunoSEQ multiplex PCR, while the TCRdb copy is restricted to in-frame clones and leaves out a portion. Altogether 200,000 to 300,000 clones are present, around 90% being singletons, with the ten largest covering approximately 3.8%. Specimen: peripheral blood. These receptors originate from a man aged 55 to 70 who had recovered from COVID-19. Both conserved end residues are part of each CDR3. D genes are given only for firm matches. Clone size is shown for a subset of rows, as once, few, many or a class of expanded clone.

TGTGCCAGCAGCTTAGGGGCAGGGGCCCGTGCTATGAACACTGAAGCTTTCTTT	CASSLGAGARAMNTEAFF	-	TRBV7-9	TRBJ1-1	-
TGTGCCAGTAGTATGTTGGTAAGCCCCACAGATACGCAGTATTTT	CASSMLVSPTDTQYF	-	TRBV19	TRBJ2-3	-
TGTGCCAGCAGCCCCCCCACCACAGGGAGTAATGAAAAACTGTTTTTT	CASSPPTTGSNEKLFF	-	TRBV7-9	TRBJ1-4	-
TGCAGTGCTAGTACAGTCTCCGGTAATTCACCCCTCCACTTT	CSASTVSGNSPLHF	-	TRBV20-1	TRBJ1-6	-
TGCAGCGTTCGGGACTTCGGGCCCTACAATGAGCAGTTCTTC	CSVRDFGPYNEQFF	-	TRBV29-1	TRBJ2-1	-
TGTGCCAGCAGTTACCGAACCAGCGGTGGGGTGGGCCAAGAGACCCAGTACTTC	CASSYRTSGGVGQETQYF	-	TRBV2	TRBJ2-5	-
TGTGCCAGCAGCCGGGGGGGCCGCACCGGGGAGCTGTTTTTT	CASSRGGRTGELFF	-	TRBV13	TRBJ2-2	TRBD2
TGTGCCAGTACTCCTCAACAGGGCCTGAACACTGAAGCTTTCTTT	CASTPQQGLNTEAFF	-	TRBV19	TRBJ1-1	-
TGTGCCAGCAGTGAGGACCTAGCGGGGGCCACAGATACGCAGTATTTT	CASSEDLAGATDTQYF	-	TRBV2	TRBJ2-3	TRBD2
TGTGCCAGCAGCTCCTATGGGGCCAACGTCCTGACTTTC	CASSSYGANVLTF	-	TRBV7-9	TRBJ2-6	-
TGTGCCAGCAGCAAAGTAGGAACTACAAAAACCTACGAGCAGTACTTC	CASSKVGTTKTYEQYF	-	TRBV7-2	TRBJ2-7	-
TGTGCCAGTAGTCATATACAGGGTTTGGGCACTGAAGCTTTCTTT	CASSHIQGLGTEAFF	-	TRBV19	TRBJ1-1	-
TGTGCCACCAGTGATTCCAAGGCGGGGGGAAACACCGGGGAGCTGTTTTTT	CATSDSKAGGNTGELFF	-	TRBV24-1	TRBJ2-2	TRBD2
TGTGCCAGCTCACCATCGACAGCGTACAATGAGCAGTTCTTC	CASSPSTAYNEQFF	few	TRBV18	TRBJ2-1	-
TGCAGCGTGGGGGACAGGGCCTATGGCTACACCTTC	CSVGDRAYGYTF	-	TRBV29-1	TRBJ1-2	TRBD1
TGTGCCAGCAGCCCCGGGACAGGGCCTGTTCAGAACACTGAAGCTTTCTTT	CASSPGTGPVQNTEAFF	-	TRBV7-9	TRBJ1-1	TRBD1
TGTGCCTGGAGTCCTCCAGGTAAGGCGGGGAAGAACACTGAAGCTTTCTTT	CAWSPPGKAGKNTEAFF	-	TRBV30	TRBJ1-1	-
TGCGCCAGCAGCCCGGGGACAGCCACCGGGGAGCTGTTTTTT	CASSPGTATGELFF	-	TRBV5-1	TRBJ2-2	TRBD1
TGTGCCAGCAGCTTAACGACAGGGGGCTCCTACGAGCAGTACTTC	CASSLTTGGSYEQYF	-	TRBV7-6	TRBJ2-7	TRBD1
TGTGCCAGCAGCTTAGGACAGGGCGTGGGTAGCAATCAGCCCCAGCATTTT	CASSLGQGVGSNQPQHF	-	TRBV7-6	TRBJ1-5	TRBD1
TGCAGTGCTAGTCAGGTCGGGGGGGCTGACGAGCAGTACTTC	CSASQVGGADEQYF	once	TRBV20-1	TRBJ2-7	TRBD2
TGCAGCGTGTCACGGGGACAGGGTGGGACCGGGGAGCTGTTTTTT	CSVSRGQGGTGELFF	-	TRBV29-1	TRBJ2-2	TRBD1
TGTGCCAGCAGCCGTAGACGGGCTTTCGGGGGGGGAGTCTCCCTTGATGAGCAGTTCTTC	CASSRRRAFGGGVSLDEQFF	-	TRBV7-8	TRBJ2-1	TRBD2
TGTGCCAGCAGTTTATCCCCCACACTGAACACTGAAGCTTTCTTT	CASSLSPTLNTEAFF	-	TRBV27	TRBJ1-1	-
TGCGCCAGCAGAGGGGAGCTAGCGGGGCGGGAGACCCAGTACTTC	CASRGELAGRETQYF	-	TRBV5-1	TRBJ2-5	TRBD2
TGTGCCAGCAGCAAATATTTCGGAAACACCATATATTTT	CASSKYFGNTIYF	few	TRBV21-1	TRBJ1-3	-
TGCGCCAGCAGCTTAACAGGGAAGGCTAATGAAAAACTGTTTTTT	CASSLTGKANEKLFF	-	TRBV5-1	TRBJ1-4	-
TGTGCCAGTAACCCCTCGGGGGACTATGGCTACACCTTC	CASNPSGDYGYTF	once	TRBV19	TRBJ1-2	-
TGCACCAGCAGCCCTCCCACCCACTTTCAGGGGCCTAGGTCCTACGAGCAGTACTTC	CTSSPPTHFQGPRSYEQYF	-	TRBV1	TRBJ2-7	-